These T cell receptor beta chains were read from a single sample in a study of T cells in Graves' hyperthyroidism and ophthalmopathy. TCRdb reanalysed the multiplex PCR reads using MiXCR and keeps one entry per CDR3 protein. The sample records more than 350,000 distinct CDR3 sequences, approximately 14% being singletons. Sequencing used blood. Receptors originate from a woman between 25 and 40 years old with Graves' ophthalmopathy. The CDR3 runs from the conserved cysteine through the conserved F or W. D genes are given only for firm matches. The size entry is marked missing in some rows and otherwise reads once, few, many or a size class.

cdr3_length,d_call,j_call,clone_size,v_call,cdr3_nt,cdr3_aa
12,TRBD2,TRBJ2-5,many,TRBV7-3,TGTGCCAGCAGCCCGGGACGGGGGGGCCAGTACTTC,CASSPGRGGQYF
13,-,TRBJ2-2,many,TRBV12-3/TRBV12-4,TGTGCCAGCAGATTCGGGTCCACCGGGGAGCTGTTTTTT,CASRFGSTGELFF
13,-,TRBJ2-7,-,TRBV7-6,TGTGCCAGCAGCTTGTGGGATTCCTACGAGCAGTACTTC,CASSLWDSYEQYF
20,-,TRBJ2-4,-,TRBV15,TGTGCCACCAGCAGAGTGTACCCGGGACAGGTTAGCGGGCTGTTTAACATTCAGTACTTC,CATSRVYPGQVSGLFNIQYF
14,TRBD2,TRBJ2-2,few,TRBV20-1,TGCAGTGCTAGACTAGCGGGGGACACCGGGGAGCTGTTTTTT,CSARLAGDTGELFF
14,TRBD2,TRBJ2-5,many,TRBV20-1,TGCAGTGCTAGAAACACAGCGGGGGAAGAGACCCAGTACTTC,CSARNTAGEETQYF
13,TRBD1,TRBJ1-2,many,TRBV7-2,TGTGCCAGCAGCTTGGGACAGACTTATGGCTACACCTTC,CASSLGQTYGYTF
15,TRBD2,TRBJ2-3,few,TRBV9,TGTGCCAGCAGCTCCAGCGGGGGGGACACAGATACGCAGTATTTT,CASSSSGGDTDTQYF
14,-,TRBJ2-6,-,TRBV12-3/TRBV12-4,TGTGCCAGCAGTGACAGCTCTGGGGCCAACGTCCTGACTTTC,CASSDSSGANVLTF
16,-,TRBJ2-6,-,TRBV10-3,TGTGCCATCAGTGATGCTACCCCGAGCGGGGCCAACGTCCTGACTTTC,CAISDATPSGANVLTF
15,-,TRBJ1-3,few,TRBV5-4,TGTGCCAGCAGCTTGGGGGGGCCCTCTGGAAACACCATATATTTT,CASSLGGPSGNTIYF
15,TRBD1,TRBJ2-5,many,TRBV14,TGTGCCAGCAACCAGACAGGGATCAGTCAAGAGACCCAGTACTTC,CASNQTGISQETQYF
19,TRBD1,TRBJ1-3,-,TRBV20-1,TGCAGTGCTTTACTACCCTCCGGGACAGGGGACCCCTCTGGAAACACCATATATTTT,CSALLPSGTGDPSGNTIYF
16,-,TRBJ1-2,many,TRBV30,TGTGCCTACCTCGAACTGGGAATTGTTAAGGGCTATGGCTACACCTTC,CAYLELGIVKGYGYTF
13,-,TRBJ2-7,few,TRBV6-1,TGTGCCAGCAGTGACTTCGGAGGGAACGAGCAGTACTTC,CASSDFGGNEQYF
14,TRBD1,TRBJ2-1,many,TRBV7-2,TGTGCCAGCAGCTTCAGGGGGCGTTACAATGAGCAGTTCTTC,CASSFRGRYNEQFF
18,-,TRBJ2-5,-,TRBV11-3,TGTGCCAGCAGCTTAGATTTCACCGGGGAGGATATCGCGGAGACCCAGTACTTC,CASSLDFTGEDIAETQYF
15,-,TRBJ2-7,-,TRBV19,TGTGCCAGTAGTTCTGGAACAGGGAACTCCTACGAGCAGTACTTC,CASSSGTGNSYEQYF
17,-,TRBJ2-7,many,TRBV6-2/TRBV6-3,TGTGCCAGCAGACCCAACAGGCGGCAGAGGGGTTCCTACGAGCAGTACTTC,CASRPNRRQRGSYEQYF
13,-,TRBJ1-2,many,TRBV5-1,TGCGCCAGCAGCGTACAGGGAGGAGATGGCTACACCTTC,CASSVQGGDGYTF
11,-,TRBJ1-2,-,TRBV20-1,TGCAGTGCTAGGGTGAAATATGGCTACACCTTC,CSARVKYGYTF
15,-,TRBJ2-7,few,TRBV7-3,TGTGCCAGCAGCCCCGGGACACGGAGCTCCTACGAGCAGTACTTC,CASSPGTRSSYEQYF
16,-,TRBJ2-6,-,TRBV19,TGTGCCAGTAACAGCCTACAGAGCTCTGGGGCCAACGTCCTGACTTTC,CASNSLQSSGANVLTF
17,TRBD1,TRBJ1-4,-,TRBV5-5,TGTGCCAGCAGCCCCGGCCCGAGGACAGGGCAGGGTGAAAAACTGTTTTTT,CASSPGPRTGQGEKLFF
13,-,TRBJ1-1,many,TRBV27,TGTGCCAGCAGTCCGACAGTACTCTCTGAAGCTTTCTTT,CASSPTVLSEAFF
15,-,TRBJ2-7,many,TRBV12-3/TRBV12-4,TGTGCCAGCAGTTCCCTTAACGTTTCCCCCTACGAGCAGTACTTC,CASSSLNVSPYEQYF
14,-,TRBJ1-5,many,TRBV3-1,TGTGCCAGCAGCCTGCACTTTGGGGACCAGCCCCAGCATTTT,CASSLHFGDQPQHF
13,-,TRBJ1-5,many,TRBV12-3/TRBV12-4,TGTGCCAGCAGACAGGGCAGCAATCAGCCCCAGCATTTT,CASRQGSNQPQHF
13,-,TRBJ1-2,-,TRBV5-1,TGCGCCAGCAGCTCCGATCCGTTTGAGGGCTACACCTTC,CASSSDPFEGYTF
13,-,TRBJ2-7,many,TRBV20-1,TGCAGTGCTAGGGGCCACCTCCCCTACGAGCAGTACTTC,CSARGHLPYEQYF
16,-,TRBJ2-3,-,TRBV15,TGTGCCACCAGCTTTAGGGCTAGCGCGTGGCGAGATACGCAGTATTTT,CATSFRASAWRDTQYF
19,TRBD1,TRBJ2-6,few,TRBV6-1,TGTGCCAGCAGGAGAACAGGGGGTCGCCTAATCTCTGGGGCCAACGTCCTGACTTTC,CASRRTGGRLISGANVLTF
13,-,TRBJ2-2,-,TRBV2,TGTGCCAGCAGTAAGGATCAGACCGGGGAGCTGTTTTTT,CASSKDQTGELFF
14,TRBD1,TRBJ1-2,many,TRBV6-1,TGTGCCAGCAGTGGGGGACAGAGTTTTTATGGCTACACCTTC,CASSGGQSFYGYTF
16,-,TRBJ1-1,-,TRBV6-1,TGTGCCAGCAGTTTGGGGGGGGGTATCATGAACACTGAAGCTTTCTTT,CASSLGGGIMNTEAFF
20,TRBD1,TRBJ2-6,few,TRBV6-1,TGTGCCAGCAGTACCCTACCCGGGACAGGGCGATTTTCTGGGGCCAACGTCCTGACTTTC,CASSTLPGTGRFSGANVLTF
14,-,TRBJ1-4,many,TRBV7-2,TGTGCCAGCAGCTCAGTGTCGGGCCATGAAAAACTGTTTTTT,CASSSVSGHEKLFF
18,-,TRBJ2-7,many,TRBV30,TGTGCCTGGACGGCGAACCCTAGGGGCTCGAGTTGGGCCTACGAGCAGTACTTC,CAWTANPRGSSWAYEQYF
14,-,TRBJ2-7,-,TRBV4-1,TGCGCCAGCAGTCTCATAGCGGAAGGTAACGAGCAGTACTTC,CASSLIAEGNEQYF
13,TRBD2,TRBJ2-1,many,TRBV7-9,TGTGCCAGCACACCTCCCGGGACTAAGATACAGTTCTTC,CASTPPGTKIQFF
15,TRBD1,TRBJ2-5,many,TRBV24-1,TGTGCCACCAGTGATTTCGACAGGGGATTCGAGACCCAGTACTTC,CATSDFDRGFETQYF
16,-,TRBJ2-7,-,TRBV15,TGTGCCACCAGCAGACTCCAGGACATCCCGCGCCTCGAGCAGTACTTC,CATSRLQDIPRLEQYF
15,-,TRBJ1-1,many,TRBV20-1,TGCAGTGGATGGGCATCGGGAAAGGAGGACACTGAAGCTTTCTTT,CSGWASGKEDTEAFF
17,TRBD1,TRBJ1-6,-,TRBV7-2,TGTGCCAGCAGCCCAATCCAGACAGGGAAGATCCATTCACCCCTCCACTTT,CASSPIQTGKIHSPLHF
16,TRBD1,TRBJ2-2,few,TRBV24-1,TGTGCCACCAGTGATGACTCGACAGGGCGGGCCGGGGAGCTGTTTTTT,CATSDDSTGRAGELFF
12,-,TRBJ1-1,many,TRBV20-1,TGCAGTGCTAGGTGGGGGGGCACTGAAGCTTTCTTT,CSARWGGTEAFF
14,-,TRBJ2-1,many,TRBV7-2,TGTGCCAGCAGCTTAGACTTCGGGTCGAGTGAGCAGTTCTTC,CASSLDFGSSEQFF
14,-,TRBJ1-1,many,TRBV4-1,TGCGCCAGCAGCCAAGTTACGCGGGGCACTGAAGCTTTCTTT,CASSQVTRGTEAFF
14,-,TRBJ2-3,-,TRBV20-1,TGCAGTGTCAGAGGTGGCGGAGGCACAGATACGCAGTATTTT,CSVRGGGGTDTQYF
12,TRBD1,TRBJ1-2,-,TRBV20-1,TGCAGTGCAAAACAGGGGGCCAAGGGCTACACCTTC,CSAKQGAKGYTF
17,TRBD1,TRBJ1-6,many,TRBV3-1,TGTGCCAGCAGCCGAACACAGGGGGCATCCTATAATTCACCCCTCCACTTT,CASSRTQGASYNSPLHF
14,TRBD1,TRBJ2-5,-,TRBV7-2,TGTGCCAGCAGTTTTACAGGGGGCGGAGAGACCCAGTACTTC,CASSFTGGGETQYF
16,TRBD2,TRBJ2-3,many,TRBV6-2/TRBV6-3,TGTGCCAGCAGTTACGGGACTAGCGGGGGGGCAGATACGCAGTATTTT,CASSYGTSGGADTQYF
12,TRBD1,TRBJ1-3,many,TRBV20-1,TGCAGTGCTAGAGGGGACAGACCAGCCATATATTTT,CSARGDRPAIYF
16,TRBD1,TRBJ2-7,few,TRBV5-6,TGTGCCAGCAGCTTGGTAGTTTTGGGACAGGTCTGCGAGCAGTACTTC,CASSLVVLGQVCEQYF